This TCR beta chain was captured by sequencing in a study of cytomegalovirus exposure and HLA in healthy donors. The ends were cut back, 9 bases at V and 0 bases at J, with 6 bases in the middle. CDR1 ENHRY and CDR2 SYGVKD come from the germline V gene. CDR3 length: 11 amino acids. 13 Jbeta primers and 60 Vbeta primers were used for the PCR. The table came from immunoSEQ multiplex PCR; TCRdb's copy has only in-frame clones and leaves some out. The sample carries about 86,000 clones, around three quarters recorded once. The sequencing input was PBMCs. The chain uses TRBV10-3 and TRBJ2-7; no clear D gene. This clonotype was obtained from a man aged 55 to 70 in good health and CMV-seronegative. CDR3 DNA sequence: TGTGCCATATCTAGCTCCTACGAGCAGTACTTC. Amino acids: CAISSSYEQYF.